This T cell receptor beta chain comes out of a study of long-term antiretroviral therapy in people with HIV. This was the immunoSEQ v3.0 assay at survey level. Generated by immunoSEQ multiplex PCR, the TCRdb table keeps only in-frame clones and is missing some. The table has fewer than 45,000 clones, roughly 84% seen once. J gave up 4 bases and V 5 bases, and 4 bases lay outside the gene matches. The CDR3 runs to 15 residues. In germline, CDR1 is SNHLY, CDR2 FYNNEI. The material was unsorted PBMCs, obtained just over 2.7 years before starting antiretroviral therapy. This chain joins TRBV2 and TRBJ2-1; 11 nucleotides match TRBD2. The TCR sequence derives from a woman in her twenties or thirties with HIV. CDR3 sequence (DNA): TGTGCCAGCAGTTCCCTAGCGGGGGGTTACAATGAGCAGTTCTTC. Translating it yields CASSSLAGGYNEQFF.